This T cell receptor (beta chain) was profiled in a study of blood T cell repertoires in COVID-19. Whole-study context: Researchers got acute and convalescent COVID-19 samples from the United States, Italy and Spain. T cells, B-cell-depleted T cells, or PBMCs provided the cDNA or gDNA that served as material.

There are 12 residues in the CDR3. Losses at the gene ends were 5 bases for V and 4 bases for J; bases not matched to a gene: 1. Germline V gene lookup returns CDR1 SQVTM and CDR2 ANQGSEA. Produced via immunoSEQ multiplex PCR; TCRdb's table is partial and in-frame only. Of over 90,000 clones detected, about four fifths appear once; the ten largest clones hold 4% to 6%. The sequenced sample consisted of peripheral blood. The chain links TRBV29-1 to TRBJ1-1, with 10 bases aligning to TRBD1. The TCR sequence derives from a man older than 75 with COVID-19, enrolled during active disease. CDR3 in amino acids: CSVRTGGTEAFF. DNA of the CDR3: TGCAGCGTTCGGACAGGGGGCACTGAAGCTTTCTTT.